Listed here are 23 T cell receptor beta chains from one sample, sequenced in a study of blood T cell repertoires in COVID-19 (dated by TCRdb to about 2020). Libraries were built with the immunoSEQ multiplex PCR assay. TCRdb holds this immuneACCESS table with in-frame rearrangements only. Some clones are missing; in checked studies, unresolved V genes explain under half, and the rest has no known cause. Here the sample has roughly 140,000 clones; more than 75% occur a single time. Of the sample, about 4% falls within the top ten clones. Material: peripheral blood. The receptors originated from a woman older than 75 with acute or convalescent COVID-19.

This rearrangement joins TRBV5-1 to TRBJ2-2; possible D gene TRBD2, 6 bases. Germline values: CDR1 SGHRS, CDR2 YFSETQ. The ends were cut back, 4 bases at V and 6 bases at J, with 16 bases in the middle. CDR3 length: 15 amino acids. The CDR3 here is CASSHSTSIPGELFF. Written as DNA, the CDR3 is TGCGCCAGCAGCCACTCAACTAGCATCCCCGGGGAGCTGTTTTTT.

This sequence joins TRBV18 and TRBJ1-1; tentative D call: TRBD1 (6 bases). Germline CDR1 KGHSH, CDR2 LQKENI. V was trimmed by 2 bases and J by 5 bases, leaving 12 bases between them. The CDR3 covers 14 residues. CDR3 protein: CASSPGGASTEAFF. The CDR3 region has the DNA TGTGCCAGCTCACCAGGGGGGGCGTCGACTGAAGCTTTCTTT.

The chain uses TRBV19 and TRBJ2-3; D is perhaps TRBD2 (6 bases). The germline V gene encodes CDR1 LNHDA and CDR2 SQIVND (reference sequence). V lost 3 bases and J 0 bases, leaving 10 bases between the germline ends. CDR3 size: 15 residues. For the CDR3, the DNA is TGTGCCAGTAGTATCATGGCGGGGAGCACAGATACGCAGTATTTT. Amino acid sequence: CASSIMAGSTDTQYF.

V gene TRBV28 combines with J gene TRBJ1-2; perhaps TRBD1 as D (5 bases). CDR1 MDHEN and CDR2 SYDVKM come from the germline V gene. The CDR3 is made up of 13 amino acids. V lost 2 bases and J lost 5, with 9 bases in between. The CDR3 DNA sequence: TGTGCCAGCAGTTTACCGGACATATATGGCTACACCTTC. This sequence encodes CASSLPDIYGYTF.

The chain recombines TRBV15 with TRBJ2-7; a weak D match, TRBD2 (6 bases). The CDR3 covers 14 residues. In germline, CDR1 is LNHNV, CDR2 YYDKDF (reference sequence). V lost 3 bases and J 5 bases, leaving 14 bases between the germline ends. The CDR3 nucleotides read TGTGCCACCAGCAGGGACCGGGGGTTCCACGAGCAGTACTTC. Residues: CATSRDRGFHEQYF.

The chain joins TRBV27 to TRBJ1-6; maybe TRBD1 (6 bases). Per germline, CDR1 MNHEY and CDR2 SMNVEV (reference sequence). The CDR3 has 15 amino acids. Between the trimmed V and J ends, which lost 1 base and 6 bases, there was a span of 10 bases. The CDR3 nucleotides are TGTGCCAGCAGTTTATACAGGGCTGTTAATTCACCCCTCCACTTT. It specifies CASSLYRAVNSPLHF.

This clone has only one observation. The chain is built from TRBV7-3 and TRBJ1-1, with D perhaps matching TRBD1 (5 bases). Germline V lookup: CDR1 SGHTA, CDR2 FQGTGA. The V end was cut by 1 base, the J end by 1 base, with 10 bases between. The CDR3 is 15 amino acids. The CDR3 region has the DNA TGTGCCAGCAGCTTAAGAGCGGGGACGAACACTGAAGCTTTCTTT. It yields the protein CASSLRAGTNTEAFF. The full variable domain, its missing parts supplied by reference TRBV7-3 and TRBJ1-1, is GAGVSQTPSNKVTEKGKYVELRCDPISGHTALYWYRQSLGQGPEFLIYFQGTGAADDSGLPNDRFFAVRPEGSVSTLKIQRTERGDSAVYLCASSLRAGTNTEAFFGQGTRLTVV.

This clone was counted once. This chain joins TRBV5-4 and TRBJ2-1, with 14 bases that match TRBD2. Germline assignment: CDR1 SGHNT and CDR2 YYREEE (reference sequence). The CDR3 is 16 residues long. J gave up 9 bases and V 4 bases, and 9 bases lay outside the gene matches. CDR3 DNA: TGTGCCAGCAGCCCGGGGACTAGCGGGAGAAGCGGTGAGCAGTTCTTC. Translating gives CASSPGTSGRSGEQFF.

Only a few counts were recorded for this clone. V usage is TRBV6-5 and J usage is TRBJ1-5; perhaps TRBD1 as D (6 bases). The CDR3 extends over 13 amino acids. Germline V gene sequence: CDR1 MNHEY, CDR2 SVGAGI. V was pared by 6 bases and J by 6 bases, with 12 bases between. For the CDR3, the DNA is TGTGCCAGCAGGGCAGGGGAGGGTCAGCCCCAGCATTTT. This translates into CASRAGEGQPQHF.

The chain has TRBV29-1 and TRBJ2-7, with D possibly being TRBD1 (6 bases). This CDR3 has 13 residues. V was cut by 4 bases and J by 2 bases, with 12 bases left in between. Germline-derived CDR1 and CDR2 are SQVTM and ANQGSEA. The CDR3 here is CSVVGAVTYEQYF. The CDR3 DNA reads as TGCAGCGTTGTGGGGGCGGTAACCTACGAGCAGTACTTC.

This sequence joins TRBV18 and TRBJ2-5; TRBD2 aligns across 7 bases. The germline V gene encodes CDR1 KGHSH and CDR2 LQKENI. There are 20 residues in the CDR3. J gave up 7 bases and V 2 bases, and 25 bases lay outside the gene matches. The CDR3 nucleotides read TGTGCCAGCTCACCAATTTTGGGACCAAATGGTGGACCGCCGGGAGGGACCCAGTACTTC. It is translated as CASSPILGPNGGPPGGTQYF.

The V and J genes are TRBV5-6 and TRBJ2-7, with TRBD1 matching 7 bases. The CDR3 consists of 13 residues. Trimming removed 4 bases from V and 2 bases from J; junction bases left unmatched: 3. CDR1 is SGHDT, CDR2 YYEEEE, per germline. DNA of the CDR3: TGTGCCAGCAGCGGGGACAGAGCCTACGAGCAGTACTTC. It specifies CASSGDRAYEQYF.

This clone has just one count. The rearrangement uses TRBV28 and TRBJ2-1; D unresolved. From germline, CDR1 is MDHEN and CDR2 SYDVKM. The CDR3 is 12 amino acids. V was pared by 6 bases and J by 4 bases, with 7 bases between. CDR3 sequence (DNA): TGTGCCAGCAGCTATATGTACAATGAGCAGTTCTTC. Its translation: CASSYMYNEQFF.

The chain couples TRBV6-8 to TRBJ1-6, with 9 bases aligning to TRBD1. Trimming removed 5 bases from V and 10 bases from J; junction bases left unmatched: 9. CDR3 size: 15 residues. Germline assignment: CDR1 MNHGY and CDR2 SAAAGT. The CDR3 loop is CASSQQGARHSPLHF. CDR3 sequence (DNA): TGTGCCAGCAGTCAACAGGGGGCTAGACACTCACCCCTCCACTTT.

The V gene is TRBV19, the J gene TRBJ1-1; D perhaps matches TRBD1 (6 bases). CDR1 is LNHDA, CDR2 SQIVND, per germline (reference sequence). Trimming took off 4 bases at V and 6 bases at J, with 15 bases between the two ends. CDR3 length: 14 residues. The CDR3 coding sequence is TGTGCCAGTAGTAACCAGGGGAGATCCCCTGAAGCTTTCTTT. Translation gives CASSNQGRSPEAFF. Looking up the rest from reference TRBV19 and TRBJ1-1 gives the full variable domain: DGGITQSPKYLFRKEGQNVTLSCEQNLNHDAMYWYRQDPGQGLRLIYYSQIVNDFQKGDIAEGYSVSREKKESFPLTVTSAQKNPTAFYLCASSNQGRSPEAFFGQGTRLTVV.

This clone was counted between two and nine times. V gene TRBV7-2 combines with J gene TRBJ1-2; possibly TRBD1 for D (5 bases). The germline V gene has CDR1 SGHTA and CDR2 FQGNSA. This CDR3 has 14 amino acids. V was cut by 7 bases and J by 4 bases, with 16 bases left in between. The CDR3 coding sequence is TGTGCCAGCACACCCGTGGGAGGGGCCTATGGCTACACCTTC. It codes for CASTPVGGAYGYTF.

This clone occurred once. The V gene is TRBV28, the J gene TRBJ1-2; 12 bases agree with TRBD1. CDR3 size: 21 residues. The germline V gene has CDR1 MDHEN and CDR2 SYDVKM. Unmatched junction bases numbered 25, after V lost 7 bases and J lost 4 bases. The CDR3, as DNA: TGTGCCAGCACTCCGTGGGCCCTGGGGACAGGGGGCAGACGGATCGGCTATGGCTACACCTTC. This codes for CASTPWALGTGGRRIGYGYTF.

The chain recombines TRBV5-5 with TRBJ2-1; 9 bases align to TRBD2. Unmatched junction bases numbered 11, after V lost 9 bases and J lost 4 bases. The CDR3 covers 15 residues. CDR1 and CDR2 (germline): SGHKS, YYEKEE (reference sequence). CDR3 region: CATRPRLAVYNEQFF. As DNA, the CDR3 is TGTGCCACACGTCCCCGACTAGCGGTATACAATGAGCAGTTCTTC. The variable domain in full, completed from reference TRBV5-5 and TRBJ2-1, reads DAGVTQSPTHLIKTRGQQVTLRCSPISGHKSVSWYQQVLGQGPQFIFQYYEKEERGRGNFPDRFSARQFPNYSSELNVNALLLGDSALYLCATRPRLAVYNEQFFGPGTRLTVL.

J is TRBJ2-1 and V is TRBV15; no firm D call. V gave up 1 base and J gave up 8 bases, with 9 bases separating them. Germline CDR1 LNHNV, CDR2 YYDKDF (reference sequence). The CDR3 consists of 13 residues. The CDR3 coding sequence is TGTGCCACCAGCAGAGTTCTGTCCTATGAGCAGTTCTTC. Protein product: CATSRVLSYEQFF.

V and J are TRBV6-5 and TRBJ2-7; D gene unclear. This CDR3 comprises 14 residues. V lost 0 bases and J 6 bases, leaving 12 bases between the germline ends. Germline V gene data show CDR1 as MNHEY and CDR2 as SVGAGI. Here the CDR3 DNA reads TGTGCCAGCAGTTACTCGTCCGGGTTGCGCGAGCAGTACTTC. It specifies CASSYSSGLREQYF.

The chain is built from TRBV7-8 and TRBJ1-1, with unresolved D. This CDR3 contains 11 residues. Germline V gene data show CDR1 as SGHVS and CDR2 as FQNEAQ. V was trimmed by 3 bases and J by 6 bases, leaving 5 bases between them. CDR3 sequence: CASSFQSEAFF. The CDR3 nucleotides read TGTGCCAGCAGCTTTCAATCTGAAGCTTTCTTT. The whole variable domain, remainder taken from reference TRBV7-8 and TRBJ1-1, is GAGVSQSPRYKVAKRGQDVALRCDPISGHVSLFWYQQALGQGPEFLTYFQNEAQLDKSGLPSDRFFAERPEGSVSTLKIQRTQQEDSAVYLCASSFQSEAFFGQGTRLTVV.

This chain uses TRBV4-2 with TRBJ1-6, with a possible D match to TRBD1 (6 bases). This CDR3 has 19 residues. Deletions cut 2 bases from V and 2 bases from J, with 19 bases between. The germline V gene has CDR1 LGHNA and CDR2 YNFKEQ. The DNA of the CDR3 is TGTGCCAGCAGCCAAAAAAGTAACAGGGTTTTCACCTATAATTCACCCCTCCACTTT. Protein: CASSQKSNRVFTYNSPLHF.

V gene TRBV2 combines with J gene TRBJ2-5, with 9 bases lining up with TRBD2. The CDR3 is made up of 16 amino acids. Germline V gives CDR1 SNHLY, CDR2 FYNNEI. With V trimmed by 11 bases and J by 2 bases, 15 bases remained unmatched. The CDR3 DNA reads TGTGCCGGACGGGCTAGCGGGGCCCTACCACAAGAGACCCAGTACTTC. Its protein is CAGRASGALPQETQYF. The whole variable domain, filled in from reference TRBV2 and TRBJ2-5, reads EPEVTQTPSHQVTQMGQEVILRCVPISNHLYFYWYRQILGQKVEFLVSFYNNEISEKSEIFDDQFSVERPDGSNFTLKIRSTKLEDSAMYFCAGRASGALPQETQYFGPGTRLLVL.